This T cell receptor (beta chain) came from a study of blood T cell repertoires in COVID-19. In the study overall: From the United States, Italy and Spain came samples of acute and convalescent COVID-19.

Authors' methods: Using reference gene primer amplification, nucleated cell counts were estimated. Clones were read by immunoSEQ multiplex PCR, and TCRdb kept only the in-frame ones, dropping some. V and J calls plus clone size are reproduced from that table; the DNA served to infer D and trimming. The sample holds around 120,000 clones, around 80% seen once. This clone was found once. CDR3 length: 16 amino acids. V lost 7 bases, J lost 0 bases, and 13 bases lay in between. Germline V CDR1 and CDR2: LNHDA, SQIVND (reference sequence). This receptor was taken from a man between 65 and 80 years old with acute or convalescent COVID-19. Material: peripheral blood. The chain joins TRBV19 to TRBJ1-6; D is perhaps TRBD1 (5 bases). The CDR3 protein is CASTLGASSYNSPLHF. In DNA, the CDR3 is TGTGCCAGTACCCTAGGGGCGAGCTCCTATAATTCACCCCTCCACTTT.